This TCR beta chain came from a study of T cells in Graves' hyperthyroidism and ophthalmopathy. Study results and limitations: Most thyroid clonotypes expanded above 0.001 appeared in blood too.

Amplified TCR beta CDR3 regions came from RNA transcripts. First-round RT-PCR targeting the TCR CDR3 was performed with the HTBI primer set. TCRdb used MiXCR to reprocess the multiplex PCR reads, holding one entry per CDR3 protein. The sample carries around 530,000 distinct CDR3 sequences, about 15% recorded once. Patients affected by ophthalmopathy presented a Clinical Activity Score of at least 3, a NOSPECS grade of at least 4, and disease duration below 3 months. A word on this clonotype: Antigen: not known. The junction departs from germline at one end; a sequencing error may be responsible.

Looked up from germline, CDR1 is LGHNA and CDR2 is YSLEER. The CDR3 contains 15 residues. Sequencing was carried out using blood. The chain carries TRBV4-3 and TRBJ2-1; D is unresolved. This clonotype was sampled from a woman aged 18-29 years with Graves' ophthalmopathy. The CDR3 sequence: CASSQDDGRYNEQLF. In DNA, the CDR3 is TGCGCCAGCAGCCAAGATGACGGGCGATACAATGAGCAGCTCTTC.